These 13 T cell receptor beta chains were sequenced from one sample in a study of long-term antiretroviral therapy in people with HIV. Survey level was the resolution at which the v3.0 immunoSEQ assay ran. The data were produced by immunoSEQ multiplex PCR, yet TCRdb's version contains in-frame clones alone and is incomplete. This table holds roughly 30,000 clones, approximately 85% found once. This material consisted of unsorted PBMCs, taken 0.8 years before starting antiretroviral therapy. The receptors originated from a man aged 18 to 35 with HIV.

The J gene is TRBJ1-1, the V gene TRBV5-1; TRBD1 agrees at 7 bases. The CDR3 is made up of 15 amino acids. The V gene end was trimmed by 0 bases and the J gene end by 1 base; junction bases not matched to a gene: 3. Germline V gene sequence: CDR1 SGHRS, CDR2 YFSETQ. The CDR3 DNA follows: TGCGCCAGCAGCTTGGGGCAGGGGGGGAACACTGAAGCTTTCTTT. It specifies CASSLGQGGNTEAFF.

The chain carries TRBV7-2 and TRBJ1-2; D is possibly TRBD1 (5 bases). The CDR3 is 13 residues long. V dropped 5 bases and J dropped 4 bases, with 11 bases sitting between them. Germline values: CDR1 SGHTA, CDR2 FQGNSA. In DNA, the CDR3 is TGTGCCAGCAGCCGAAGTGGGGGCTATGGCTACACCTTC. This encodes CASSRSGGYGYTF.

The chain is built from TRBV5-4 and TRBJ1-5; D is undetermined. CDR3 size: 14 residues. The V gene's germline CDR1 is SGHNT and CDR2 YYREEE (reference sequence). V was trimmed by 5 bases and J by 7 bases, leaving 16 bases between them. This CDR3 is CASRPWGGDQPQHF. CDR3 bases: TGTGCCAGCAGGCCCTGGGGAGGCGACCAGCCCCAGCATTTT.

V gene TRBV5-6 combines with J gene TRBJ2-7, with no clear D. Germline V gene data show CDR1 as SGHDT and CDR2 as YYEEEE. Deletions cut 4 bases from V and 0 bases from J, with 14 bases between. CDR3 size: 15 residues. The CDR3, as DNA: TGTGCCAGCAGCGACGATGGCGCGGCCTCCTACGAGCAGTACTTC. Translated: CASSDDGAASYEQYF. Looking up the rest from reference TRBV5-6 and TRBJ2-7 gives the full variable domain: DAGVTQSPTHLIKTRGQQVTLRCSPKSGHDTVSWYQQALGQGPQFIFQYYEEEERQRGNFPDRFSGHQFPNYSSELNVNALLLGDSALYLCASSDDGAASYEQYFGPGTRLTVT.

This rearrangement joins TRBV5-6 to TRBJ1-6; D remains ambiguous. The germline V and J ends were trimmed by 2 bases and 6 bases, with 18 bases remaining between them. The CDR3 is made up of 17 amino acids. In germline, CDR1 is SGHDT, CDR2 YYEEEE. The CDR3 reads CASSFGRPFPINSPLHF. The CDR3 bases are TGTGCCAGCAGCTTCGGCCGCCCATTCCCTATTAATTCACCCCTCCACTTT.

This sequence joins TRBV7-2 and TRBJ1-3, with D perhaps TRBD1 (6 bases). The ends were cut back, 2 bases at V and 4 bases at J, with 9 bases in the middle. The length of the CDR3 is 14 residues. Looked up from germline, CDR1 is SGHTA and CDR2 is FQGNSA. CDR3 in amino acids: CASSLQGRGNTIYF. The CDR3 coding sequence is TGTGCCAGCAGCTTACAGGGGCGAGGAAACACCATATATTTT.

The gene calls are TRBV5-6 and TRBJ1-2; TRBD1 matches 7 bases. This CDR3 is built from 14 residues. The V gene's germline CDR1 is SGHDT and CDR2 YYEEEE. V shed 1 base and J 4 bases; nucleotides not matched to a gene: 4. The CDR3 DNA reads as TGTGCCAGCAGCTTGTCACAGGGGTTCTATGGCTACACCTTC. This translates into CASSLSQGFYGYTF.

In nucleotides, the CDR3 is TGTGCCACCACACAGGACCGGATTCAGCCCCAGCATTTT. Translation: CATTQDRIQPQHF. This chain connects TRBV6-1 to TRBJ1-5, with D possibly being TRBD1 (5 bases). There are 13 residues in the CDR3. Germline V gives CDR1 MNHNS, CDR2 SASEGT. Trimming pared 10 bases from V and 6 bases from J, leaving 16 bases between.

The chain uses TRBV1 and TRBJ1-5; the D call of TRBD1 is as the table states it, not checked on the DNA. TRBV1 is an annotated pseudogene. The CDR3 contains 17 residues. The CDR3 DNA follows: TGCACCAGCAGCCAAGATCGACAGAGGCAGGTCAATCAGCCCCAGCATTTT. It is translated as CTSSQDRQRQVNQPQHF.

The J gene is TRBJ2-7, the V gene TRBV2; 8 bases line up with TRBD2. V lost 6 bases, J lost 5 bases, and 12 bases stayed unmatched. Germline-derived CDR1 and CDR2 are SNHLY and FYNNEI. The CDR3 covers 15 residues. The CDR3 nucleotides are TGTGCCAGCAGCGAAACGGGACTAGATTCCCACGAGCAGTACTTC. Amino acids: CASSETGLDSHEQYF.

The chain joins TRBV19 to TRBJ2-3; no firm D call. V lost 4 bases, J lost 0 bases, and 5 bases lay in between. The length of the CDR3 is 13 residues. Germline CDR1 and CDR2: LNHDA and SQIVND (reference sequence). Here the CDR3 reads CASSNPSTDTQYF. CDR3 bases: TGTGCCAGTAGTAACCCTAGCACAGATACGCAGTATTTT.

The V call is TRBV15, the J call TRBJ2-5; D tentatively fits TRBD1 or TRBD2 (5 bases each). Germline CDR1 and CDR2: LNHNV and YYDKDF (reference sequence). V gave up 3 bases and J gave up 2 bases, with 28 bases separating them. The CDR3 spans 20 residues. The CDR3: CATSSFWAPGATKRQETQYF. The DNA for the CDR3 is TGTGCCACCAGCAGTTTTTGGGCACCCGGGGCCACAAAGCGACAAGAGACCCAGTACTTC.

V and J are TRBV4-1 and TRBJ1-4; TRBD1 matches at 9 bases. The CDR3 has 16 amino acids. Germline CDR1 reads MGHRA; CDR2 reads YSYEKL. J gave up 7 bases and V 2 bases, and 8 bases lay outside the gene matches. The CDR3 nucleotides are TGCGCCAGCAGCCAAAGAAGCGGGGGACAGGGTGAAAAACTGTTTTTT. Translated, it gives CASSQRSGGQGEKLFF.